What follows describes a single T cell receptor (beta chain). This clone was picked up a small number of times. Its cognate antigen has yet to be identified. No much larger clone is present one base from it, and per-base qualities are unavailable. This entry is derived from a study of blood T cell repertoires in COVID-19 (dated by TCRdb to about 2020). As for the study more broadly: The collaborator samples originated in the United States, Italy and Spain and spanned the acute and convalescent phases of COVID-19. The prospective study material was composed of cDNA or gDNA derived from T cells, B-cell-depleted T cells, or PBMCs. Subjects who had been exposed to COVID-19, were actively infected with it, or had recovered from it provided the deeply sampled blood TCRbeta repertoires that made up the dataset. A freely available public database, intended as a resource for researchers studying the immune response to SARS-CoV-2, is where the repertoires were released. Samples were obtained from the ongoing ImmuneRACE study (first 160 participants) and from 1,254 subjects provided by 6 global collaborators. Nearly every sample came with metadata listing a de-identified subject ID, COVID-19 status, age in years and sex. HLA class I and class II types, where available, came from metadata supplied by the sample provider rather than from assay-based typing.

The CDR3 measures 13 amino acids from cysteine to phenylalanine. Only CDR3 DNA is held: 39 bases, read in frame from base 1. A distance of 6 bases separates the germline ends of V and J, which lose 4 bases and 2 bases respectively. CDR1 and CDR2, looked up from the germline V gene, are MNHEY and SVGAGI. TCRbeta CDR3 regions were amplified from genomic DNA by means of the immunoSEQ Assay, a bias-controlled multiplex PCR. The study's processing was this. Nucleated cell counts per sample were estimated from amplification of reference gene primers within the assay. Sequence reads were collapsed and filtered to measure the absolute abundance of every unique TCRbeta CDR3 rearrangement. For each sample, productive Simpson clonality was calculated by taking the square root of Simpson's diversity index across productive rearrangements. TCRdb took this table from immuneACCESS and kept in-frame rearrangements with V and J called. Such tables lack part of the clones; where checked against another copy, unresolved V genes explain under half of the gap, and the rest is unexplained. V, J and clone size derive from that table, while D and trimming were established from the DNA sequence. The sample records some 200,000 clones, around 83% of which are singletons. The top ten clones comprise around 8% of the sample.

Whole blood was collected in K2EDTA tubes by collaborating institutions according to the institutions' own protocols. For TCRbeta analysis, collaborator samples were shipped as frozen whole blood, as isolated PBMCs, or as DNA extracted from either sample type. Findings and caveats that apply to the study as a whole: The amount of clinical and demographic metadata varied by source and participant and was provided uncurated.

The source material was peripheral blood. The chain employs TRBV6-5 and TRBJ1-5; TRBD1 is possibly the D segment (6 matching bases). This receptor was identified in a woman aged 60-75 years with acute or convalescent COVID-19. The CDR3 amino acid sequence is: CASSSGGNQPQHF. DNA sequence: TGTGCCAGCAGTTCAGGGGGCAATCAGCCCCAGCATTTT.